This TCR beta chain was captured in a study of control samples from healthy donors and cancer patients. Trimming removed 6 bases from V and 8 bases from J; junction bases left unmatched: 14. CDR1 and CDR2 from the germline V gene are SEHNR and FQNEAQ (reference sequence). The CDR3 sequence is 16 residues long. Sequenced by immunoSEQ multiplex PCR; TCRdb stores in-frame clones only, minus some. Among over 100,000 clones listed, roughly 91% were seen once. This TCR was sampled from a woman between 50 and 59 years old in good health. Sequenced material: blood. This chain uses TRBV7-9 with TRBJ2-3; 10 nucleotides align to TRBD2. The CDR3 region has the DNA TGTGCCAGCAGGCCCTCTAGCGGGGGCGCCGAGGCTACGCAGTATTTT. Protein sequence: CASRPSSGGAEATQYF.